Shown below are 6 T cell receptor beta chains from a single sample sequenced in a study of shared clonotypes between healthy human individuals. Sequencing used immunoSEQ multiplex PCR; TCRdb keeps in-frame clones, though not all of them. The table shows more than 900,000 clones, with around 78% occurring only once. Sequencing was done on a sample of memory CD4+ T cells from PBMCs. Subset: CD45RA-negative fraction. The receptor set was obtained from a young man in good health. Some clones in this sample may be carry-over from other donors' samples.

V and J are TRBV7-2 and TRBJ2-2; 11 nucleotides align to TRBD2. The CDR3 spans 16 residues. Germline V gives CDR1 SGHTA, CDR2 FQGNSA. The V and J ends lost 5 bases and 6 bases, in that order; junction bases with no gene match: 8. The CDR3 DNA sequence: TGTGCCAGCAGCCGGGAGGCTAGCGGGAGGTCCGGGGAGCTGTTTTTT. It codes for CASSREASGRSGELFF.

The gene calls are TRBV5-5 and TRBJ2-7; no definite D call. The CDR3 loop spans 13 amino acids. Germline V gene sequence: CDR1 SGHKS, CDR2 YYEKEE (reference sequence). Trimming took 1 base from V and 2 from J, leaving 7 bases between them. In nucleotides, the CDR3 is TGTGCCAGCAGCTTGAGGGTCACCTACGAGCAGTACTTC. This encodes CASSLRVTYEQYF.

This chain joins TRBV7-3 and TRBJ1-1; 9 positions agree with TRBD1. Germline CDR1 SGHTA, CDR2 FQGTGA. CDR3 length equals 14 residues. Germline trimming cut 5 bases from V and 1 base from J; bases unmatched to any gene: 2. The CDR3 bases are TGTGCCAGCAGCCGGACAGGGGCGAACACTGAAGCTTTCTTT. Its protein is CASSRTGANTEAFF.

The CDR3 protein is CASSEVKAGNTDTQYF. The CDR3 DNA reads as TGTGCCAGCAGTGAAGTAAAAGCGGGGAACACAGATACGCAGTATTTT. The chain links TRBV6-1 to TRBJ2-3; 7 bases map to TRBD2. The germline V gene encodes CDR1 MNHNS and CDR2 SASEGT. This CDR3 region has 16 residues. The V gene end was trimmed by 1 base and the J gene end by 2 bases; junction bases not matched to a gene: 6.

This clone was counted only a few times. The chain employs TRBV2 and TRBJ1-2; D gene uncertain. The CDR3 runs 12 residues. Germline CDR1 reads SNHLY; CDR2 reads FYNNEI. Trimming shortened V by 1 base and J by 6 bases, and 6 bases separated the two germline ends. The DNA for the CDR3 is TGTGCCAGCAGTGAAGGGGAGGATGGCTACACCTTC. Amino acid sequence: CASSEGEDGYTF.

V gene TRBV5-1 combines with J gene TRBJ1-1; D remains unclear. The V end was cut by 0 bases, the J end by 2 bases, with 11 bases between. Germline V lookup: CDR1 SGHRS, CDR2 YFSETQ. The CDR3 is 15 residues long. DNA for the CDR3: TGCGCCAGCAGCTTGGTTGTGGGGATAAACACTGAAGCTTTCTTT. Translating it yields CASSLVVGINTEAFF.